This T cell receptor beta chain was sequenced for a study of patients and donors after allogeneic stem cell transplantation. Trimming pared 6 bases from V and 6 bases from J, leaving 5 bases between. Per the germline V gene, CDR1 is SQVTM and CDR2 is ANQGSEA. The CDR3 covers 10 residues. TCRdb re-derived calls from the RT-PCR reads in MiXCR, one entry per CDR3 protein. The sample contains roughly 880,000 distinct CDR3 sequences, roughly 18% of which appear only once. In its sample, this clonotype was seen a few times. This chain uses TRBV29-1 with TRBJ1-4; D remains unclear. The sequenced material came from blood, either unsorted or a sorted T cell fraction (not recorded which). This clonotype originated in a human donor who was either an allogeneic HSCT recipient or a stem cell or donor lymphocyte infusion donor (not recorded which). It is not recorded whose cells these are; they may come from a transplant donor. CDR3 amino acids: CSVLDEKLFF. The DNA of the CDR3 is TGCAGCGTCCTAGATGAAAAACTGTTTTTT.